Detailed here is one T cell receptor (beta chain). The target antigen is unknown. This entry comes from a study of Graves' ophthalmopathy and Graves' hyperthyroidism. The sequenced template was RNA, covering the TCR beta CDR3 region. HTBI primers were used in a first-round RT-PCR, which preceded a second-round multiplex PCR. TCRdb recomputed calls from the multiplex PCR reads with MiXCR, one row per CDR3 protein. Found here are more than 1,000,000 distinct CDR3 sequences, roughly two fifths of them singletons; the top ten hold roughly 11%. Study-level results: Ophthalmopathy versus stable hyperthyroidism: 13-signature model gave under 90% sensitivity, 75% to 82% specificity.

Hyperthyroidism cases were recent diagnoses of under 2 months' duration in people aged 18 to 65. Pregnant or lactating patients and those with other autoimmune diseases or uncontrolled infections were excluded. This clonotype originated in an adult man with Graves' hyperthyroidism. Sample: peripheral blood or thyroid tissue (not recorded which).

In DNA, the CDR3 is TGTGCCAGCAGTTACTCCCGGACAGGGGGTTACTACGAGCAGTACTTC. Its translation is CASSYSRTGGYYEQYF. The V and J genes are TRBV6-6 and TRBJ2-7; the match to TRBD1 covers 10 bases. Germline CDR1 MNHNY, CDR2 SVGAGI (reference sequence). V shed 0 bases and J 3 bases; nucleotides not matched to a gene: 5. This CDR3 region has 16 residues.